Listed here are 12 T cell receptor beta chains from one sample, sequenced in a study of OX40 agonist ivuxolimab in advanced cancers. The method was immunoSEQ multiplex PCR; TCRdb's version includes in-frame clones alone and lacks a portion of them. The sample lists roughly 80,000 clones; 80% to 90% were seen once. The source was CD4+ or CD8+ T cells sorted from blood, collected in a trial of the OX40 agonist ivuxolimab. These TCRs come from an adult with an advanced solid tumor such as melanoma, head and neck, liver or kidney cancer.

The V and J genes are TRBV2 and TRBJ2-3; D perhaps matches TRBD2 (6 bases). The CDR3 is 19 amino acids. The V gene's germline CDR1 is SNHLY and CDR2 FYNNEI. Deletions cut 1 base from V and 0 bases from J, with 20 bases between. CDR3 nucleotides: TGTGCCAGCAGTGAAGATGCGGGACCCCTTATCGTTAGCACAGATACGCAGTATTTT. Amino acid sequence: CASSEDAGPLIVSTDTQYF.

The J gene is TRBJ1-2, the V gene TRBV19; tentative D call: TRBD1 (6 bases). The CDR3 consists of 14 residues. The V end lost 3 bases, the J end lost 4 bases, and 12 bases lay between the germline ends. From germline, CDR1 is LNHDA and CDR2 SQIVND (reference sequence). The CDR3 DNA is TGTGCCAGTAGTATTGTGGCACAGGGCTATGGCTACACCTTC. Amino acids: CASSIVAQGYGYTF. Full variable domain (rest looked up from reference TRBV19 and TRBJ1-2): DGGITQSPKYLFRKEGQNVTLSCEQNLNHDAMYWYRQDPGQGLRLIYYSQIVNDFQKGDIAEGYSVSREKKESFPLTVTSAQKNPTAFYLCASSIVAQGYGYTFGSGTRLTVV.

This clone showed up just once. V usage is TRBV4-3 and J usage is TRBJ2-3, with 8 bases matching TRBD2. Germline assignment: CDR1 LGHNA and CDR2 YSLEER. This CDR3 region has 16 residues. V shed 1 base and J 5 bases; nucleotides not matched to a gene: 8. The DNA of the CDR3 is TGCGCCAGCAGCCAAGGAGCGGGGGTCCCGGGAGATACGCAGTATTTT. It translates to CASSQGAGVPGDTQYF.

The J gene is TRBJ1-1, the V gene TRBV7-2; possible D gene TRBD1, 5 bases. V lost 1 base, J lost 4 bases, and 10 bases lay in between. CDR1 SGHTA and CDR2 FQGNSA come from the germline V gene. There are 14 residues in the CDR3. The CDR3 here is CASSLGRVGTEAFF. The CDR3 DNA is TGTGCCAGCAGCTTAGGCAGGGTGGGCACTGAAGCTTTCTTT.

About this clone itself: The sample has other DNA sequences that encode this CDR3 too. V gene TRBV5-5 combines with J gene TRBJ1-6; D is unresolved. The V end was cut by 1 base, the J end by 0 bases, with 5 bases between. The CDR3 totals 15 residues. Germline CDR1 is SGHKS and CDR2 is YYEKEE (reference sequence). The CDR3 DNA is TGTGCCAGCAGCTTGTCCAGCTCCTATAATTCACCCCTCCACTTT. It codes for CASSLSSSYNSPLHF.

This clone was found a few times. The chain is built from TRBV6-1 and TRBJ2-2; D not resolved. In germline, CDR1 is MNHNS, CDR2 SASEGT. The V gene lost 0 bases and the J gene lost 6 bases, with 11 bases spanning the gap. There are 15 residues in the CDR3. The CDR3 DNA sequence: TGTGCCAGCAGTGAAGCCAGCCCCCGATCCGGGGAGCTGTTTTTT. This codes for CASSEASPRSGELFF.

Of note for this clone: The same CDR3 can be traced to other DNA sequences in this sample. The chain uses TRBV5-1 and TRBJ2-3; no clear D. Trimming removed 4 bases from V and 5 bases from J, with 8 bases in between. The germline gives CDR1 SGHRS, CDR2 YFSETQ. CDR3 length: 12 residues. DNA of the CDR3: TGCGCCAGCAGCCCCCTCGGAGATACGCAGTATTTT. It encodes CASSPLGDTQYF.

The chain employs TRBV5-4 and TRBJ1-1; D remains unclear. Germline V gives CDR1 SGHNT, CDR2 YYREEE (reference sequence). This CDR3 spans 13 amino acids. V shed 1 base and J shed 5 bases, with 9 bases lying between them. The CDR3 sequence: CASSLLRGTEAFF. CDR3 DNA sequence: TGTGCCAGCAGCTTGTTACGGGGTACTGAAGCTTTCTTT.

This CDR3 is CAWSALRIGTEAFF. DNA for the CDR3: TGTGCCTGGAGTGCTCTCCGGATCGGGACTGAAGCTTTCTTT. The J gene is TRBJ1-1, the V gene TRBV30; the D is unclear. CDR1 GTSNPN and CDR2 SVGIG come from the germline V gene (reference sequence). The CDR3 has 14 residues. V was trimmed by 1 base and J by 5 bases, leaving 14 bases between them.

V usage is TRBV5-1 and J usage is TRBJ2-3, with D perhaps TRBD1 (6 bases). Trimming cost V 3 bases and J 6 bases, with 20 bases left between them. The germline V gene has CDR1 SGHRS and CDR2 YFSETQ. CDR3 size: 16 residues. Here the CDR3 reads CASSSHRQVQRDTQYF. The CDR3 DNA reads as TGCGCCAGCAGCTCACACCGACAGGTACAGAGGGATACGCAGTATTTT.

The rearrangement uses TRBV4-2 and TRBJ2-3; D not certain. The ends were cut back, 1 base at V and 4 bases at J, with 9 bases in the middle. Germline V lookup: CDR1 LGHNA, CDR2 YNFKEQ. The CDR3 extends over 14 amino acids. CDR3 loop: CASSQVYYSDTQYF. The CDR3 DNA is TGTGCCAGCAGCCAAGTATATTATTCAGATACGCAGTATTTT.

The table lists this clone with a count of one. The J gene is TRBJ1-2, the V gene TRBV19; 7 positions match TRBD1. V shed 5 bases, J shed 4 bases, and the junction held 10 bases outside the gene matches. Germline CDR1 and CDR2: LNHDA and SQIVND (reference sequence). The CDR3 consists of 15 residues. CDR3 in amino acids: CASSLTGRNGYGYTF. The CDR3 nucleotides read TGTGCCAGTAGTTTGACAGGGAGGAATGGCTATGGCTACACCTTC.